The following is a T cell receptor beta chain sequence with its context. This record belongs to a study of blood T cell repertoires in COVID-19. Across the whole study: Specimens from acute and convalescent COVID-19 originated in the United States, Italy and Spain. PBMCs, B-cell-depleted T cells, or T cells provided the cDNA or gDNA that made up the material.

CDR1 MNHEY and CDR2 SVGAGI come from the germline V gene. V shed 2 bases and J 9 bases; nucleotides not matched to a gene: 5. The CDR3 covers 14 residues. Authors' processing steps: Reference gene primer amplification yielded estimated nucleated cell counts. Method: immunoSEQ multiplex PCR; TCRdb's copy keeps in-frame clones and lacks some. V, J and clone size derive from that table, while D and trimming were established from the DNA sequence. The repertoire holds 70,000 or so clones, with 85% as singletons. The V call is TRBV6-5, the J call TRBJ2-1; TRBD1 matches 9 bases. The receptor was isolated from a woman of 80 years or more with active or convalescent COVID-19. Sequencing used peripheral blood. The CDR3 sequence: CASSYGTGGFEQFF. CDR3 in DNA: TGTGCCAGCAGTTACGGTACAGGGGGCTTTGAGCAGTTCTTC.